Each of the 20 T cell receptor beta chains below was sequenced from the same sample in a study of blood T cell repertoires in COVID-19. Assay used: immunoSEQ multiplex PCR; TCRdb lists only in-frame clones, some missing. The table includes about 9,000 clones, around nine tenths detected once. Sequencing used peripheral blood. The receptors come from a human donor with active COVID-19. The donor label of this sample is uncertain.

The V and J genes are TRBV28 and TRBJ2-3; 14 bases match TRBD2. The germline gives CDR1 MDHEN, CDR2 SYDVKM. V lost 1 base and J lost 2; bases outside the gene matches: 11. The CDR3 is 20 residues long. The CDR3 DNA reads TGTGCCAGCAGTTTATTACCCCCGGGACTAGCGGGGGAGCTCACAGATACGCAGTATTTT. It translates to CASSLLPPGLAGELTDTQYF.

The chain carries TRBV27 and TRBJ1-4; D perhaps matches TRBD1 (6 bases). The V gene's germline CDR1 is MNHEY and CDR2 SMNVEV (reference sequence). Trimming pared 5 bases from V and 5 bases from J, leaving 15 bases between. CDR3 length: 15 residues. The chain's CDR3 is CASSPQDSSNEKLFF. DNA of the CDR3: TGTGCCAGCAGTCCCCAGGACAGCAGCAATGAAAAACTGTTTTTT.

The chain carries TRBV10-2 and TRBJ2-7, with unresolved D. CDR3 size: 13 residues. The V end lost 3 bases, the J end lost 2 bases, and 8 bases lay between the germline ends. Germline lookup yields CDR1 WSHSY and CDR2 SAAADI. CDR3 protein: CASSDRVTYEQYF. The DNA for the CDR3 is TGCGCCAGCAGTGACCGAGTTACCTACGAGCAGTACTTC.

The V call is TRBV7-9, the J call TRBJ2-2, with unresolved D. Germline CDR1 SEHNR, CDR2 FQNEAQ (reference sequence). Deletions cut 0 bases from V and 0 bases from J, with 8 bases between. This CDR3 spans 16 amino acids. CDR3 nucleotide sequence: TGTGCCAGCAGCTTAGCACAAGCGACGAACACCGGGGAGCTGTTTTTT. It encodes CASSLAQATNTGELFF.

The chain couples TRBV5-1 to TRBJ1-3; D is possibly TRBD1 (6 bases). The V and J ends lost 3 bases and 0 bases respectively, with 19 bases between them. CDR1 is SGHRS and CDR2 is YFSETQ in the germline V gene. This CDR3 has 18 residues. CDR3 nucleotides: TGCGCCAGCAGCTCGGAAGGTTGGGGGCTTCGCTCTGGAAACACCATATATTTT. It is translated as CASSSEGWGLRSGNTIYF.

The rearrangement joins TRBV27 to TRBJ2-7, with 8 bases identical to TRBD1. The germline V gene encodes CDR1 MNHEY and CDR2 SMNVEV (reference sequence). The V and J ends lost 6 bases and 6 bases, in that order; junction bases with no gene match: 10. The CDR3 has 14 residues. The CDR3 spells CASSTGQVLSEQYF. For the CDR3, the DNA is TGTGCCAGCAGCACGGGACAGGTCCTCAGCGAGCAGTACTTC.

The rearrangement links TRBV18 to TRBJ2-1; TRBD1 matches at 9 bases. The CDR3 is made up of 15 amino acids. J lost 4 bases, V lost 6 bases, and 7 bases had no gene match. Germline V CDR1 and CDR2: KGHSH, LQKENI. CDR3 region: CASSGGTGIYNEQFF. In nucleotides, the CDR3 is TGTGCCAGCTCCGGCGGGACAGGGATTTACAATGAGCAGTTCTTC. The variable domain in full, completed from reference TRBV18 and TRBJ2-1, reads NAGVMQNPRHLVRRRGQEARLRCSPMKGHSHVYWYRQLPEEGLKFMVYLQKENIIDESGMPKERFSAEFPKEGPSILRIQQVVRGDSAAYFCASSGGTGIYNEQFFGPGTRLTVL.

CDR3 loop: CASSQVGSLAEQYF. The CDR3 bases are TGTGCCAGCAGCCAAGTCGGTAGCCTCGCCGAGCAGTACTTC. V usage is TRBV3-1 (or the pseudogene TRBV3-2) and J usage is TRBJ2-7; D is uncertain. CDR3 length equals 14 residues. V lost 1 base to trimming and J lost 6 bases, with 13 bases between them. In germline, CDR1 is LGHDT, CDR2 YNNKEL (reference sequence).

Here the CDR3 DNA reads TGTGCCAGCAGTGAAGGGTCCACGGTTGGCTATGGCTACACCTTC. Protein: CASSEGSTVGYGYTF. The V gene is TRBV6-1, the J gene TRBJ1-2, with D unresolved. The ends were cut back, 1 base at V and 4 bases at J, with 13 bases in the middle. Germline V gene lookup returns CDR1 MNHNS and CDR2 SASEGT. The CDR3 runs 15 residues.

The chain employs TRBV9 and TRBJ2-5; 11 bases fit TRBD2. The V segment lost 3 bases and the J segment 7 bases; nucleotides outside the gene matches: 5. Germline values: CDR1 SGDLS, CDR2 YYNGEE. The CDR3 covers 14 residues. The CDR3 DNA follows: TGTGCCAGCAGCGGTAGCGGGGGGGCGGGGACCCAGTACTTC. Protein sequence: CASSGSGGAGTQYF.

The genes are TRBV7-9 and TRBJ2-7, with D perhaps matching TRBD2 (5 bases). CDR1 SEHNR and CDR2 FQNEAQ come from the germline V gene (reference sequence). The ends were cut back, 1 base at V and 2 bases at J, with 9 bases in the middle. This CDR3 is built from 14 residues. CDR3 in DNA: TGTGCCAGCAGCTTAGGAGGGATGGCCTACGAGCAGTACTTC. This encodes CASSLGGMAYEQYF.

The chain recombines TRBV13 with TRBJ1-6; 9 bases match TRBD1. Germline loops: CDR1 PRHDT, CDR2 FYEKMQ (reference sequence). The CDR3 runs to 14 residues. With V trimmed by 4 bases and J by 9 bases, 4 bases remained unmatched. CDR3 region: CASSSQGAASPLHF. The CDR3 DNA reads TGTGCCAGCAGCTCACAGGGGGCGGCTTCACCCCTCCACTTT. The complete variable domain, with remaining parts taken from reference TRBV13 and TRBJ1-6, reads AAGVIQSPRHLIKEKRETATLKCYPIPRHDTVYWYQQGPGQDPQFLISFYEKMQSDKGSIPDRFSAQQFSDYHSELNMSSLELGDSALYFCASSSQGAASPLHFGNGTRLTVT.

The chain employs TRBV2 and TRBJ2-7, with TRBD2 identical over 8 bases. This CDR3 has 16 residues. With 5 bases clipped from V and 5 bases from J, the junction kept 14 bases outside the gene matches. Germline CDR1 reads SNHLY; CDR2 reads FYNNEI. In DNA form, the CDR3 reads TGTGCCAGCAGTTCCTCCCCGGGGGGGCCGTTGAACGAGCAGTACTTC. Amino acid sequence: CASSSSPGGPLNEQYF.

In its sample, this clone was seen a few times. The chain combines TRBV27 with TRBJ1-6; D remains ambiguous. This CDR3 comprises 12 residues. Per germline, CDR1 MNHEY and CDR2 SMNVEV (reference sequence). V lost 2 bases to trimming and J lost 14 bases, with 10 bases between them. The CDR3 reads CASSLGEGTLHF. The CDR3 DNA follows: TGTGCCAGCAGTTTAGGGGAGGGAACCCTCCACTTT.

The genes are TRBV2 and TRBJ1-1; D is undetermined. V was shortened by 2 bases and J by 1 base, with 8 bases between the two germline ends. Germline values: CDR1 SNHLY, CDR2 FYNNEI. This CDR3 spans 14 amino acids. The CDR3 DNA sequence: TGTGCCAGCAGTGAATCTCAGGCGAACACTGAAGCTTTCTTT. Translating gives CASSESQANTEAFF.

The rearrangement links TRBV10-3 to TRBJ1-1, with D perhaps matching TRBD1 (5 bases). V shed 3 bases and J shed 8 bases, with 13 bases lying between them. Per germline, CDR1 ENHRY and CDR2 SYGVKD. The CDR3 contains 13 residues. The CDR3 loop is CAISEYDSPEAFF. CDR3 nucleotide sequence: TGTGCCATCAGTGAATATGACAGCCCCGAAGCTTTCTTT.

V is TRBV19 and J is TRBJ2-5; a possible D gene is TRBD2 (6 bases). There are 15 residues in the CDR3. Germline V gene lookup returns CDR1 LNHDA and CDR2 SQIVND (reference sequence). Trimming took off 3 bases at V and 5 bases at J, with 16 bases between the two ends. In DNA form, the CDR3 reads TGTGCCAGTAGTATCAGGACTAACTGGGGGGAGACCCAGTACTTC. It codes for CASSIRTNWGETQYF.

V usage is TRBV28 and J usage is TRBJ1-1, with D perhaps TRBD1 (5 bases). The V gene's germline CDR1 is MDHEN and CDR2 SYDVKM. CDR3 length: 15 residues. V was clipped by 6 bases and J by 2 bases, with 16 bases between them. In nucleotides, the CDR3 is TGTGCCAGCAGCCTCCCGCAGGGACTAAACACTGAAGCTTTCTTT. Amino acid sequence: CASSLPQGLNTEAFF.

The chain couples TRBV7-8 to TRBJ2-2; TRBD2 aligns across 16 bases. The CDR3 extends over 17 amino acids. V shed 4 bases and J 7 bases; nucleotides not matched to a gene: 6. Germline V gene sequence: CDR1 SGHVS, CDR2 FQNEAQ. DNA of the CDR3: TGTGCCAGCAGCTCGGGACTAGCGGGAGGGCCCGTCGGGGAGCTGTTTTTT. It encodes CASSSGLAGGPVGELFF.

J is TRBJ2-3 and V is TRBV6-5; tentatively, D is TRBD2 (5 bases). V was shortened by 7 bases and J by 8 bases, with 16 bases between the two germline ends. The V gene's germline CDR1 is MNHEY and CDR2 SVGAGI. The CDR3 sequence is 13 residues long. CDR3 sequence: CASTELSAGTQYF. CDR3 nucleotides: TGTGCCAGCACCGAACTGTCGGCGGGTACGCAGTATTTT.